This T cell receptor beta chain was observed in a study of Tregs in tolerant kidney transplant recipients. Study results and limitations: Biological reproducibility was not directly addressed, but technical replication error appeared minimal. Findings come from small patient numbers and require larger validation.

The germline V gene has CDR1 KGHSH and CDR2 LQKENI. With 3 bases clipped from V and 0 bases from J, the junction kept 7 bases outside the gene matches. The CDR3 is made up of 16 amino acids. A remark on this clone: Its antigen remains unidentified.

Thawed PBMCs were FACS-sorted into unstimulated CD4+CD25+CD127- regulatory T cells, CD4+CD25- non-regulatory cells, CD4 and CD8 cells. This table comes from immunoSEQ multiplex PCR, and its TCRdb copy is limited to in-frame clones, with some not included. This table holds about 240,000 clones, about 86% found once. The sample taken for sequencing was CD4+ T cells from blood. This TCR came from a human donor in good health. The rearrangement uses TRBV18 and TRBJ2-7; 8 bases match TRBD1. In nucleotides, the CDR3 is TGTGCCAGCTCACCTTTAAGGACAGGGAGCTCCTACGAGCAGTACTTC. As protein: CASSPLRTGSSYEQYF.